This is a list of T cell receptor beta chains from one sample in a study of T cell responses to AZD1222 COVID-19 vaccine. Assay: immunoSEQ multiplex PCR; the TCRdb copy retains only in-frame clones and omits some. The sample has 90,000 to 100,000 clones, 85% to 90% seen once; the top ten hold around 3.9%. Here the sequenced sample was peripheral blood, taken on day 0 of AZD1222 vaccination. Source of these receptors: an adult in good health. CDR3s include the opening cysteine and the closing phenylalanine or tryptophan. The order of the fields is D gene, clone size, J gene, V gene, CDR3 DNA, CDR3 protein. The D gene is left open where the match is weak. A row's size may be missing; if present it is once, few, many or a size class.

d_call: TRBD1; clone_size: NA; j_call: TRBJ1-6; v_call: TRBV18; cdr3_nt: TGTGCCAGCTCACCTAAGGACAGGGTCGAAAATTCACCCCTCCACTTT; cdr3_aa: CASSPKDRVENSPLHF
d_call: TRBD1; clone_size: NA; j_call: TRBJ2-5; v_call: TRBV2; cdr3_nt: TGTGCCAGCAGTGAGATGACAGGGGTCGAGACCCAGTACTTC; cdr3_aa: CASSEMTGVETQYF
d_call: TRBD1; clone_size: NA; j_call: TRBJ2-5; v_call: TRBV3-1/TRBV3-2; cdr3_nt: TGTGCCAGCAGCCTCCCGGAGGCAGGGGGCGCTCCTGAGACCCAGTACTTC; cdr3_aa: CASSLPEAGGAPETQYF
d_call: NA; clone_size: NA; j_call: TRBJ2-7; v_call: TRBV18; cdr3_nt: TGTGCCAGCTCACCCCTCTCCTACGAGCAGTACTTC; cdr3_aa: CASSPLSYEQYF
d_call: TRBD1; clone_size: NA; j_call: TRBJ1-1; v_call: TRBV19; cdr3_nt: TGTGCCAGTACCTTGGGACAGGGGGCTGAAGCTTTCTTT; cdr3_aa: CASTLGQGAEAFF
d_call: NA; clone_size: NA; j_call: TRBJ2-2; v_call: TRBV12-5; cdr3_nt: TGTGCTAGTGGTTTGGTAGTCGGGTCTACCGGGGAGCTGTTTTTT; cdr3_aa: CASGLVVGSTGELFF
d_call: NA; clone_size: NA; j_call: TRBJ2-7; v_call: TRBV5-1; cdr3_nt: TGCGCCAGCAGCTTGGACAGAGAATTCTACGAGCAGTACTTC; cdr3_aa: CASSLDREFYEQYF
d_call: TRBD1; clone_size: NA; j_call: TRBJ2-1; v_call: TRBV5-1; cdr3_nt: TGCGCCAGCAGCTGGGACAGGGTTCGGTTCTTC; cdr3_aa: CASSWDRVRFF
d_call: NA; clone_size: NA; j_call: TRBJ1-2; v_call: TRBV20-1; cdr3_nt: TGCAGTGCTAGGACGGATAGGGGCTACACCTTC; cdr3_aa: CSARTDRGYTF
d_call: NA; clone_size: NA; j_call: TRBJ1-1; v_call: TRBV18; cdr3_nt: TGTGCCAGCTCAAACCTACAGGGGAACACTGAAGCTTTCTTT; cdr3_aa: CASSNLQGNTEAFF
d_call: NA; clone_size: once; j_call: TRBJ1-2; v_call: TRBV4-1; cdr3_nt: TGCGCCAGCAGCCAACACTCAGGACCGGCTAACTATGGCTACACCTTC; cdr3_aa: CASSQHSGPANYGYTF
d_call: NA; clone_size: NA; j_call: TRBJ1-6; v_call: TRBV20-1; cdr3_nt: TGCAGTGCTAGTCCGGGTTATAATTCACCCCTCCACTTT; cdr3_aa: CSASPGYNSPLHF
d_call: NA; clone_size: NA; j_call: TRBJ1-1; v_call: TRBV30; cdr3_nt: TGTGCCTGGAGGCCGGGGGCCCCCGAAGCTTTCTTT; cdr3_aa: CAWRPGAPEAFF
d_call: NA; clone_size: once; j_call: TRBJ1-5; v_call: TRBV6-2/TRBV6-3; cdr3_nt: TGTGCCAGCAGTTACGGGGCTAATCAGCCCCAGCATTTT; cdr3_aa: CASSYGANQPQHF
d_call: NA; clone_size: NA; j_call: TRBJ2-5; v_call: TRBV5-4; cdr3_nt: TGTGCCAGCAGCTTAGGTCTAGGGTCAGAGACCCAGTACTTC; cdr3_aa: CASSLGLGSETQYF
d_call: NA; clone_size: NA; j_call: TRBJ1-3; v_call: TRBV15; cdr3_nt: TGTGCCACCAGCAGAGACCGAGGGGATTCTGGAAACACCATATATTTT; cdr3_aa: CATSRDRGDSGNTIYF
d_call: NA; clone_size: NA; j_call: TRBJ1-1; v_call: TRBV18; cdr3_nt: TGTGCCAGCTCACCCGGGAACACTGAAGCTTTCTTT; cdr3_aa: CASSPGNTEAFF
d_call: NA; clone_size: NA; j_call: TRBJ1-4; v_call: TRBV7-6; cdr3_nt: TGTGCCAGCAGCCCCTCTCTCCAGCGACAGGCTGCCGCGCAGGAACTGTTTTTT; cdr3_aa: CASSPSLQRQAAAQELFF
d_call: NA; clone_size: NA; j_call: TRBJ1-2; v_call: TRBV28; cdr3_nt: TGTGCCAGCAACACCCCCGGGACCCCGGGGGGCTATGGCTACACCTTC; cdr3_aa: CASNTPGTPGGYGYTF
d_call: NA; clone_size: NA; j_call: TRBJ1-4; v_call: TRBV9; cdr3_nt: TGTGCCAGCAGCGTAGCGGGGGGCCGGGAAGGTGAAAAACTGTTTTTT; cdr3_aa: CASSVAGGREGEKLFF
d_call: NA; clone_size: NA; j_call: TRBJ2-3; v_call: TRBV12-3/TRBV12-4; cdr3_nt: TGTGCCAGCAGCCTCAGCACAGATACGCAGTATTTT; cdr3_aa: CASSLSTDTQYF
d_call: NA; clone_size: NA; j_call: TRBJ1-5; v_call: TRBV7-8; cdr3_nt: TGTGCCAGCACCCCTTCCCCCAGGGCGAGCAATCAGCCCCAGCATTTT; cdr3_aa: CASTPSPRASNQPQHF
d_call: NA; clone_size: few; j_call: TRBJ1-2; v_call: TRBV4-3; cdr3_nt: TGCGCCAGCAGCCCGAAATACCAGACCTATGGCTACACCTTC; cdr3_aa: CASSPKYQTYGYTF
d_call: NA; clone_size: NA; j_call: TRBJ1-4; v_call: TRBV5-1; cdr3_nt: TGCGCCAGCAGCTTGGGGGTGATTCGGAGGGATGAAAAACTGTTTTTT; cdr3_aa: CASSLGVIRRDEKLFF
d_call: TRBD2; clone_size: NA; j_call: TRBJ2-5; v_call: TRBV5-1; cdr3_nt: TGCGCCAGCAGCTTGTTTCTAGCGGGCGAAGAGACCCAGTACTTC; cdr3_aa: CASSLFLAGEETQYF
d_call: NA; clone_size: once; j_call: TRBJ1-3; v_call: TRBV19; cdr3_nt: TGTGCCAGTAGTGTCAGGTCTGGAGCCTCTGGAAACACCATATATTTT; cdr3_aa: CASSVRSGASGNTIYF
d_call: NA; clone_size: NA; j_call: TRBJ2-7; v_call: TRBV6-1; cdr3_nt: TGTGCCAGCAGTGAAGCGGGGTACGAGCAGTACTTC; cdr3_aa: CASSEAGYEQYF
d_call: TRBD1; clone_size: NA; j_call: TRBJ1-1; v_call: TRBV25-1; cdr3_nt: TGTGCCAGCACTAGGGGACAGGGGCCCTGGGAAGCTTTCTTT; cdr3_aa: CASTRGQGPWEAFF
d_call: NA; clone_size: NA; j_call: TRBJ2-1; v_call: TRBV11-3; cdr3_nt: TGTGCCAGCAGCTTAGCGGGGAACTCCTACAATGAGCAGTTCTTC; cdr3_aa: CASSLAGNSYNEQFF
d_call: TRBD2; clone_size: NA; j_call: TRBJ2-3; v_call: TRBV5-5; cdr3_nt: TGTGCCAGCAGCTTGGGGCGGGGGGGCCTTATAGATACGCAGTATTTT; cdr3_aa: CASSLGRGGLIDTQYF
d_call: TRBD1; clone_size: NA; j_call: TRBJ1-1; v_call: TRBV5-1; cdr3_nt: TGCGCCAGCAGCTTGGGACAGGGGAGCACTGAAGCTTTCTTT; cdr3_aa: CASSLGQGSTEAFF